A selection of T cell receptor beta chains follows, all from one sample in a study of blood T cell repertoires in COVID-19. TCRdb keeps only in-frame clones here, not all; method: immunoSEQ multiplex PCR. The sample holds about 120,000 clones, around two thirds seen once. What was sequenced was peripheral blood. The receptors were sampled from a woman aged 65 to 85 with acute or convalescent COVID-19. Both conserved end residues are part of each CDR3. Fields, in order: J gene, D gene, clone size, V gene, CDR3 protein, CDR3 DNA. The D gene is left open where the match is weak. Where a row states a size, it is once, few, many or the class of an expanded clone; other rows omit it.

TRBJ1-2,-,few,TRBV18,CASSPTVGGNYGYTF,TGTGCCAGCTCACCTACTGTGGGGGGAAACTATGGCTACACCTTC
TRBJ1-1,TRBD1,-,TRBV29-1,CSVPGTGLTEAFF,TGCAGCGTTCCCGGGACAGGGCTTACTGAAGCTTTCTTT
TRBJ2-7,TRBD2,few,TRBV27,CASSSNPLAGAYEQYF,TGTGCCAGCAGTTCCAACCCCCTAGCGGGGGCTTACGAGCAGTACTTC
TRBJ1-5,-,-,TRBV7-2,CASSLGGTSNQPQHF,TGTGCCAGCAGCTTAGGGGGGACAAGCAATCAGCCCCAGCATTTT
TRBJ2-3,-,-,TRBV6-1,CASSESLAADTQYF,TGTGCCAGCAGTGAGTCGCTAGCCGCAGATACGCAGTATTTT
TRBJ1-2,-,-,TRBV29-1,CSVERGNPNYGYTF,TGCAGCGTTGAGCGGGGGAATCCTAACTATGGCTACACCTTC
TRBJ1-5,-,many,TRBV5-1,CASRGGLDSNQPQHF,TGCGCCAGCAGGGGAGGGCTTGATAGCAATCAGCCCCAGCATTTT
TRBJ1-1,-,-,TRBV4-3,CASSQAMNTEAFF,TGCGCCAGCAGCCAGGCCATGAACACTGAAGCTTTCTTT
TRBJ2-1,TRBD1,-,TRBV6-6,CASRRDSLVGEQFF,TGTGCCAGCAGAAGGGACAGTCTAGTAGGTGAGCAGTTCTTC
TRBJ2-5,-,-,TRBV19,CASSIGGTARTQYF,TGTGCCAGTAGTATCGGGGGAACAGCAAGGACCCAGTACTTC
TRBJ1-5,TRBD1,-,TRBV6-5,CASGPGGGNQPQHF,TGTGCCAGCGGCCCAGGGGGCGGCAATCAGCCCCAGCATTTT
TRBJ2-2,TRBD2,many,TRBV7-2,CASSFIAGANTGELFF,TGTGCCAGCAGCTTCATAGCGGGGGCGAACACCGGGGAGCTGTTTTTT
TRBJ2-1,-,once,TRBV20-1,CSAIAFDEQFF,TGCAGTGCAATAGCGTTCGATGAGCAGTTCTTC
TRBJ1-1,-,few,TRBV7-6,CASSITANTEAFF,TGTGCCAGCAGTATAACAGCGAACACTGAAGCTTTCTTT
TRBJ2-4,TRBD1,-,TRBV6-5,CASSRTGNGNIQYF,TGTGCCAGCAGCCGGACAGGGAATGGAAACATTCAGTACTTC
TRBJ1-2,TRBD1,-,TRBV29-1,CSVEGQRVYGYTF,TGCAGCGTTGAGGGACAGAGAGTCTATGGCTACACCTTC
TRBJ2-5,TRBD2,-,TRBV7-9,CASSLVPAGGPGVTQYF,TGTGCCAGCAGCTTAGTTCCAGCGGGGGGGCCTGGCGTGACCCAGTACTTC
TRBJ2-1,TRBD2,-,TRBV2,CASSDGTRMGEQFF,TGTGCCAGCAGTGACGGGACTAGGATGGGTGAGCAGTTCTTC
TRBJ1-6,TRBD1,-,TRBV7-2,CASSYRQGNSPLHF,TGTGCCAGCAGCTATAGACAGGGAAATTCACCCCTCCACTTT
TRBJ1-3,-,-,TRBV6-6,CASSYPTGSGNTIYF,TGTGCCAGCAGTTACCCGACAGGCTCTGGAAACACCATATATTTT
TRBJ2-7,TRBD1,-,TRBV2,CASNTQGWLDEQYF,TGTGCCAGCAATACACAGGGGTGGCTCGACGAGCAGTACTTC
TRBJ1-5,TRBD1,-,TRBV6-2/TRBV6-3,CASSTHRRQGPPHF,TGTGCCAGCAGTACCCATCGTCGACAGGGTCCCCCTCATTTT